The 27 T cell receptor beta chains presented below share a single source sample, sequenced in a study of PD-1 blockade in classical Hodgkin lymphoma. Every single patient, without exception, relapsed after autologous stem cell transplantation, and brentuximab vedotin exposure varied. Assay: immunoSEQ multiplex PCR; the TCRdb copy retains only in-frame clones and omits some. The sample yields more than 10,000 clones, around 83% seen once. The source material was peripheral blood mononuclear cells (PBMCs), sampled at baseline. The receptors originated from a human donor with classical Hodgkin lymphoma.

The chain recombines TRBV5-1 with TRBJ1-2; tentative D call: TRBD1 (6 bases). Germline V gene lookup returns CDR1 SGHRS and CDR2 YFSETQ. Trimming stripped 4 bases from V and 4 bases from J, with 8 bases between. The CDR3 contains 12 residues. The CDR3 loop reads CASSPGVYGYTF. The CDR3 nucleotides read TGCGCCAGCAGCCCAGGGGTCTATGGCTACACCTTC.

In this sample, this clone turned up once. This chain links TRBV10-2 with TRBJ1-1; 8 nucleotides line up with TRBD1. The CDR3 loop spans 13 amino acids. With V trimmed by 6 bases and J by 3 bases, 3 bases remained unmatched. CDR1 WSHSY and CDR2 SAAADI come from the germline V gene. The CDR3 spells CASRDREYTEAFF. CDR3 DNA sequence: TGCGCCAGCAGGGACAGGGAATACACTGAAGCTTTCTTT.

This clone was found a few times. The chain uses TRBV7-9 and TRBJ2-1, with 9 nucleotides matching TRBD1. The germline CDR1 and CDR2 sequences are SEHNR and FQNEAQ (reference sequence). The CDR3 runs to 14 residues. Trimming at V came to 6 bases and at J to 10 bases, leaving 10 bases not matched to a gene. Here the CDR3 DNA reads TGTGCCAGCAGATGGACAGGGGATCCCTTCGAGCAGTTCTTC. This encodes CASRWTGDPFEQFF.

The V gene is TRBV7-2, the J gene TRBJ1-2, with 7 bases identical to TRBD1. Trimming removed 5 bases from V and 1 base from J; junction bases left unmatched: 7. In germline, CDR1 is SGHTA, CDR2 FQGNSA. The CDR3 extends over 15 amino acids. CDR3 nucleotides: TGTGCCAGCAGCATTGGGACAGCCCTTAACTATGGCTACACCTTC. Translation gives CASSIGTALNYGYTF.

The chain recombines TRBV2 with TRBJ2-1; weak D call: TRBD1 (6 bases). Looked up from germline, CDR1 is SNHLY and CDR2 is FYNNEI. V lost 4 bases, J lost 7 bases, and 17 bases lay in between. There are 15 residues in the CDR3. The CDR3 sequence: CASSVLDSPRNEQFF. In DNA, the CDR3 is TGTGCCAGCAGTGTCCTGGACAGCCCTAGGAATGAGCAGTTCTTC. Combining the CDR3 with reference TRBV2 and TRBJ2-1 gives the whole variable domain EPEVTQTPSHQVTQMGQEVILRCVPISNHLYFYWYRQILGQKVEFLVSFYNNEISEKSEIFDDQFSVERPDGSNFTLKIRSTKLEDSAMYFCASSVLDSPRNEQFFGPGTRLTVL.

J is TRBJ2-1 and V is TRBV6-4, with 10 bases that match TRBD2. The V and J ends lost 4 bases and 0 bases, in that order; junction bases with no gene match: 0. Germline V lookup: CDR1 MRHNA, CDR2 SNTAGT. The CDR3 contains 15 residues. Here the CDR3 DNA reads TGTGCCAGCAGTGGGACTAGCGGCTCCTACAATGAGCAGTTCTTC. Its protein product is CASSGTSGSYNEQFF.

The V call is TRBV10-3, the J call TRBJ2-1, with 9 bases lining up with TRBD2. The V gene end was trimmed by 6 bases and the J gene end by 7 bases; junction bases not matched to a gene: 13. The CDR3 sequence is 16 residues long. Germline V gene sequence: CDR1 ENHRY, CDR2 SYGVKD. CDR3 coding DNA: TGTGCCATCAGCAGCGCTAGCGGGGTTTTCTGGAATGAGCAGTTCTTC. Protein sequence: CAISSASGVFWNEQFF.

This clone was seen once. This sequence joins TRBV19 and TRBJ1-2; D call uncertain. Germline CDR1 and CDR2: LNHDA and SQIVND (reference sequence). CDR3 size: 15 residues. V gave up 2 bases and J gave up 4 bases, with 14 bases separating them. The CDR3, as DNA: TGTGCCAGTAGTATACCGGGGAACGCCCTCTATGGCTACACCTTC. Its protein is CASSIPGNALYGYTF. Looking up the rest from reference TRBV19 and TRBJ1-2 gives the full variable domain: DGGITQSPKYLFRKEGQNVTLSCEQNLNHDAMYWYRQDPGQGLRLIYYSQIVNDFQKGDIAEGYSVSREKKESFPLTVTSAQKNPTAFYLCASSIPGNALYGYTFGSGTRLTVV.

This clone was seen a handful of times. This chain connects TRBV19 to TRBJ2-1; 9 bases align to TRBD1. Germline V lookup: CDR1 LNHDA, CDR2 SQIVND (reference sequence). Trimming at V came to 5 bases and at J to 8 bases, leaving 4 bases not matched to a gene. The CDR3 totals 13 residues. CDR3: CASSLGTGYEQFF. CDR3 coding DNA: TGTGCCAGTAGTCTCGGGACAGGGTATGAGCAGTTCTTC.

This clone was detected only once. The rearrangement joins TRBV28 to TRBJ1-2; the D gene is possibly TRBD1 (5 bases). Trimming removed 4 bases at V and 5 bases at J, with 20 bases between. CDR1 is MDHEN, CDR2 SYDVKM, per germline. CDR3 length: 16 amino acids. CDR3 region: CASSSPGHPDRYGYTF. CDR3 coding DNA: TGTGCCAGCAGTTCCCCCGGACACCCCGATCGATATGGCTACACCTTC.

This chain connects TRBV6-6 to TRBJ2-7; no definite D call. V dropped 2 bases and J dropped 2 bases, with 10 bases sitting between them. The CDR3 contains 14 residues. The germline V gene encodes CDR1 MNHNY and CDR2 SVGAGI (reference sequence). The CDR3 nucleotides are TGTGCCAGCAGTTACCCTTCCTTTCCCTACGAGCAGTACTTC. It is translated as CASSYPSFPYEQYF.

The chain couples TRBV7-2 to TRBJ2-1, with 7 bases lining up with TRBD2. Losses at the gene ends were 1 base for V and 3 bases for J; bases not matched to a gene: 6. This CDR3 spans 16 amino acids. CDR1 and CDR2 (germline): SGHTA, FQGNSA. The CDR3 is CASSLELAHYYNEQFF. The DNA for the CDR3 is TGTGCCAGCAGCTTAGAACTAGCGCACTACTACAATGAGCAGTTCTTC. Together with reference TRBV7-2 and TRBJ2-1, the CDR3 gives the full variable domain: GAGVSQSPSNKVTEKGKDVELRCDPISGHTALYWYRQSLGQGLEFLIYFQGNSAPDKSGLPSDRFSAERTGGSVSTLTIQRTQQEDSAVYLCASSLELAHYYNEQFFGPGTRLTVL.

This clone was seen only a few times. The chain carries TRBV6-5 and TRBJ1-2, with D hard to call. Trimming left V 5 bases short and J 5 bases short, with 12 bases between. Germline V CDR1 and CDR2: MNHEY, SVGAGI. CDR3 length equals 13 residues. CDR3 region: CASSPTPDYGYTF. The CDR3 DNA follows: TGTGCCAGCAGTCCTACTCCCGATTATGGCTACACCTTC.

The genes are TRBV4-2 and TRBJ2-1, with 14 bases matching TRBD2. After removal of 2 bases from V and 9 bases from J, the junction contained 9 bases not matched to a gene. This CDR3 has 17 amino acids. CDR1 is LGHNA, CDR2 YNFKEQ, per germline. CDR3 sequence: CASSQLSTSGRASEQFF. The CDR3 nucleotides read TGTGCCAGCAGCCAACTATCGACTAGCGGGAGGGCCTCTGAGCAGTTCTTC.

The V gene is TRBV28, the J gene TRBJ1-2, with TRBD1 as a possible D gene (5 bases). Germline V gene data show CDR1 as MDHEN and CDR2 as SYDVKM. V gave up 7 bases and J gave up 8 bases, with 14 bases separating them. This CDR3 is 12 amino acids long. CDR3 DNA sequence: TGTGCCAGCACCTTGCGGGGGGGAGGCTACACCTTC. Translation: CASTLRGGGYTF.

CDR3 DNA sequence: TGTGCCAGCAGCCCATCTCGGGGTGAACAGCCCCAGCATTTT. It yields the protein CASSPSRGEQPQHF. The chain is built from TRBV27 and TRBJ1-5; D is unclear. CDR1 MNHEY and CDR2 SMNVEV come from the germline V gene (reference sequence). This CDR3 is built from 14 residues. Deletions cut 6 bases from V and 7 bases from J, with 16 bases between.

The rearrangement links TRBV5-1 to TRBJ1-4; tentative D call: TRBD1 (5 bases). The germline V gene encodes CDR1 SGHRS and CDR2 YFSETQ. The CDR3 spans 14 residues. V was trimmed by 4 bases and J by 0 bases, leaving 7 bases between them. The CDR3, as DNA: TGCGCCAGCAGCCGGGACGCAACTAATGAAAAACTGTTTTTT. Amino acid sequence: CASSRDATNEKLFF.

This clone appeared once. V and J are TRBV13 and TRBJ2-2; D is unclear. V dropped 5 bases and J dropped 5 bases, with 9 bases sitting between them. CDR3 length: 13 amino acids. CDR1 is PRHDT and CDR2 is FYEKMQ in the germline V gene (reference sequence). The CDR3, as DNA: TGTGCCAGCAGCCCACGGACGACCGGGGAGCTGTTTTTT. Translating gives CASSPRTTGELFF.

The V call is TRBV10-3, the J call TRBJ2-7; 9 positions agree with TRBD1. Germline CDR1 is ENHRY and CDR2 is SYGVKD. There are 13 residues in the CDR3. The trim removed 10 bases at V and 2 bases at J, leaving 6 bases unmatched. In DNA, the CDR3 is TGTGCCACTCGCCGACAGGGGGCCTACGAGCAGTACGTC. This encodes CATRRQGAYEQYV.

The genes are TRBV7-2 and TRBJ2-3; 11 bases line up with TRBD2. V shed 1 base, J shed 4 bases, and the junction held 4 bases outside the gene matches. The CDR3 contains 16 residues. Germline assignment: CDR1 SGHTA and CDR2 FQGNSA. Here the CDR3 reads CASSLVAGGVADTQYF. The DNA for the CDR3 is TGTGCCAGCAGCTTAGTAGCGGGGGGGGTCGCAGATACGCAGTATTTT.

This clone was found once. The J gene is TRBJ1-6, the V gene TRBV10-2; D uncertain. Trimming took 2 bases from V and 10 from J, leaving 9 bases between them. Germline-derived CDR1 and CDR2 are WSHSY and SAAADI. There are 13 residues in the CDR3. The CDR3 DNA is TGCGCCAGCAGTGAGCGCGTATTGTCACCCCTCCACTTT. Protein sequence: CASSERVLSPLHF.

Only one count was recorded for this clone. The gene calls are TRBV9 and TRBJ2-2; D gene unclear. The germline V and J ends were trimmed by 3 bases and 4 bases, with 10 bases remaining between them. This CDR3 is built from 14 residues. The germline gives CDR1 SGDLS, CDR2 YYNGEE. The CDR3 sequence: CASSAHTGTGELFF. The CDR3 nucleotides read TGTGCCAGCAGCGCTCACACGGGCACCGGGGAGCTGTTTTTT. Drawing the rest from reference TRBV9 and TRBJ2-2, the complete variable domain is DSGVTQTPKHLITATGQRVTLRCSPRSGDLSVYWYQQSLDQGLQFLIQYYNGEERAKGNILERFSAQQFPDLHSELNLSSLELGDSALYFCASSAHTGTGELFFGEGSRLTVL.

The gene calls are TRBV6-6 and TRBJ1-1; no definite D call. V lost 6 bases and J lost 2, with 10 bases in between. Per the germline V gene, CDR1 is MNHNY and CDR2 is SVGAGI (reference sequence). CDR3 length: 13 residues. Written as DNA, the CDR3 is TGTGCCAGCAGCCGGACTGACAACACTGAAGCTTTCTTT. Protein sequence: CASSRTDNTEAFF.

The table lists this clone with a count of one. The CDR3 protein is CSVLADSYEQYF. The CDR3, as DNA: TGCAGCGTTCTAGCGGACTCCTACGAGCAGTACTTC. The chain carries TRBV29-1 and TRBJ2-7; 7 bases map to TRBD2. Unmatched junction bases numbered 1, after V lost 5 bases and J lost 0 bases. There are 12 residues in the CDR3. CDR1 is SQVTM, CDR2 ANQGSEA, per germline.

The chain uses TRBV4-3 and TRBJ2-5, with TRBD2 matching 7 bases. V lost 1 base and J lost 5; bases outside the gene matches: 7. The CDR3 has 15 residues. Germline CDR1 is LGHNA and CDR2 is YSLEER. The CDR3 sequence is CASSQGTRVSETQYF. DNA of the CDR3: TGCGCCAGCAGCCAAGGGACTAGAGTCAGCGAGACCCAGTACTTC.

V gene TRBV15 combines with J gene TRBJ2-1; D may be TRBD1 or TRBD2 (5 bases each). The germline V and J ends were trimmed by 5 bases and 10 bases, with 18 bases remaining between them. This CDR3 is built from 14 residues. Germline loops: CDR1 LNHNV, CDR2 YYDKDF (reference sequence). Here the CDR3 reads CATSSITPGPEQFF. For the CDR3, the DNA is TGTGCCACCAGCTCAATCACCCCGGGACCCGAGCAGTTCTTC.

The chain links TRBV6-1 to TRBJ1-1; a weak D match, TRBD1 (5 bases). V was shortened by 3 bases and J by 7 bases, with 18 bases between the two germline ends. Germline-derived CDR1 and CDR2 are MNHNS and SASEGT. The CDR3 is 15 residues long. CDR3 loop: CASSEAPVQGGEAFF. In DNA form, the CDR3 reads TGTGCCAGCAGTGAGGCCCCCGTCCAGGGTGGTGAAGCTTTCTTT.